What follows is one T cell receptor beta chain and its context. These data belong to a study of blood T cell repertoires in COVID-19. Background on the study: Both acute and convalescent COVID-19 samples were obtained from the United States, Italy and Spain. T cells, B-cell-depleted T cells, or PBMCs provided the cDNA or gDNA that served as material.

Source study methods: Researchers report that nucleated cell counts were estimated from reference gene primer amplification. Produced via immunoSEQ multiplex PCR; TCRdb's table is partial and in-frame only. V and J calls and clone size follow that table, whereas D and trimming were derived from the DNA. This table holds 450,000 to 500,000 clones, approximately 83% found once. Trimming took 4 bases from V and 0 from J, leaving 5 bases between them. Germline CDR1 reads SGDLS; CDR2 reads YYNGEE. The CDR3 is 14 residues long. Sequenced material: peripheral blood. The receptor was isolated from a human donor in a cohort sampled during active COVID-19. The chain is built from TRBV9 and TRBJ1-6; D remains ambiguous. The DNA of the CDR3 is TGTGCCAGCAGCACGAGCTCCTATAATTCACCCCTCCACTTT. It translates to CASSTSSYNSPLHF.